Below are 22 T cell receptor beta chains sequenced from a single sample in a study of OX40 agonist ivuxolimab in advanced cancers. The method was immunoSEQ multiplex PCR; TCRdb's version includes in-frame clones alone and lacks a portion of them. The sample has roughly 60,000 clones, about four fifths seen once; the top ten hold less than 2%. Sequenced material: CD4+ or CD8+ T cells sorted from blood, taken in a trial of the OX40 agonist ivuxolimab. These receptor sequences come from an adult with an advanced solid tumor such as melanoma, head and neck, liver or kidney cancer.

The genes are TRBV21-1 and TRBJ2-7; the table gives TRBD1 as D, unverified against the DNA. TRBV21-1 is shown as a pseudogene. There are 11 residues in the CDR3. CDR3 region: CASNREYEQYV. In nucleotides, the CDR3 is TGTGCCAGCAACAGAGAATACGAGCAGTACGTC.

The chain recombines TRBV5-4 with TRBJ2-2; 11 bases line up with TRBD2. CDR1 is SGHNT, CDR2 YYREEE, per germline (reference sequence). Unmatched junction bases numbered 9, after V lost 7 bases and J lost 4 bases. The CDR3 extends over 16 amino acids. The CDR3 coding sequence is TGTGCCAGCTTACGGGCCGGGACTAGCGGCACCGGGGAGCTGTTTTTT. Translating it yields CASLRAGTSGTGELFF. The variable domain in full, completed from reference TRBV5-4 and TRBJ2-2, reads ETGVTQSPTHLIKTRGQQVTLRCSSQSGHNTVSWYQQALGQGPQFIFQYYREEENGRGNFPPRFSGLQFPNYSSELNVNALELDDSALYLCASLRAGTSGTGELFFGEGSRLTVL.

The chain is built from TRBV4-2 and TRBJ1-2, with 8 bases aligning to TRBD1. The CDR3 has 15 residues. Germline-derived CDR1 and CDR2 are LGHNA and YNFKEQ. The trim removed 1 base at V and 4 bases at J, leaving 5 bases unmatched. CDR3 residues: CASSQADRAAYGYTF. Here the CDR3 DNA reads TGTGCCAGCAGCCAAGCGGACAGGGCCGCCTATGGCTACACCTTC.

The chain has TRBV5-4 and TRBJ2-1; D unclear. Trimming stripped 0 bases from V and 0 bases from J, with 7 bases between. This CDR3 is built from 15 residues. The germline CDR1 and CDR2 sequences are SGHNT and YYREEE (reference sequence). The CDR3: CASSLALSSYNEQFF. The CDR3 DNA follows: TGTGCCAGCAGCTTGGCACTGAGCTCCTACAATGAGCAGTTCTTC.

Written as DNA, the CDR3 is TGTGCCAGTAGTATCGGTGAAAAACTGTTTTTT. This translates into CASSIGEKLFF. This chain uses TRBV19 with TRBJ1-4; D uncertain. CDR3 length equals 11 residues. V shed 3 bases and J shed 7 bases, with 3 bases lying between them. Germline loops: CDR1 LNHDA, CDR2 SQIVND (reference sequence).

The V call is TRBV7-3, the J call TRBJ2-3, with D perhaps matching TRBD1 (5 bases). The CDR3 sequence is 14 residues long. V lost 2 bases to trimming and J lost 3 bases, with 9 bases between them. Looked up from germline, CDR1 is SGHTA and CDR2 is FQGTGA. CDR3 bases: TGTGCCAGCAGCTTACCAGGGAAGACAGATACGCAGTATTTT. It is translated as CASSLPGKTDTQYF.

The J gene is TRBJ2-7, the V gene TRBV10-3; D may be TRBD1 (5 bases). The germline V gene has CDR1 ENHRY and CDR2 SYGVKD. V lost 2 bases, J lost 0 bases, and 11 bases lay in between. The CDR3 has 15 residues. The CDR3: CAISERGGYSYEQYV. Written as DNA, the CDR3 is TGTGCCATCAGTGAGAGGGGCGGCTACTCCTACGAGCAGTACGTC.

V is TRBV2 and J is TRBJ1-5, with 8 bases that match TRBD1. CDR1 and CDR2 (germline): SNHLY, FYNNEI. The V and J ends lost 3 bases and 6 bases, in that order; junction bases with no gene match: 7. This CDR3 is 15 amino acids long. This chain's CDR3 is CASSDRQGAVQPQHF. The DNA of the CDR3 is TGTGCCAGCAGTGATAGGCAGGGGGCGGTTCAGCCCCAGCATTTT.

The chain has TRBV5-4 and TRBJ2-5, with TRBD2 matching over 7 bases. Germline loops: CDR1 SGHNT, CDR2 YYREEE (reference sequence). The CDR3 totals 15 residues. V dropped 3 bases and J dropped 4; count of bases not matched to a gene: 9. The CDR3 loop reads CASSSKGVAGETQYF. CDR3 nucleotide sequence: TGTGCCAGCAGCTCCAAAGGGGTAGCGGGAGAGACCCAGTACTTC.

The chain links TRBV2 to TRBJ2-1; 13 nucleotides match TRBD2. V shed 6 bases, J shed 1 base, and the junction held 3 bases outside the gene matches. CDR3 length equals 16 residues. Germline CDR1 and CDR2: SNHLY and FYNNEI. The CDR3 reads CASRGLAGRSYNEQFF. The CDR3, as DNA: TGTGCCAGCAGGGGACTAGCGGGACGGTCCTACAATGAGCAGTTCTTC.

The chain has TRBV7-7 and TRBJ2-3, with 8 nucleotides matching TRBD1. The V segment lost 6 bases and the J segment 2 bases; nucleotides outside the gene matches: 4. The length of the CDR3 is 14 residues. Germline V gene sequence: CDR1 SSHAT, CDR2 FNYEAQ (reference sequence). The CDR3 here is CASSSTGVTDTQYF. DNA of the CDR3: TGTGCCAGCAGTTCGACAGGGGTCACAGATACGCAGTATTTT.

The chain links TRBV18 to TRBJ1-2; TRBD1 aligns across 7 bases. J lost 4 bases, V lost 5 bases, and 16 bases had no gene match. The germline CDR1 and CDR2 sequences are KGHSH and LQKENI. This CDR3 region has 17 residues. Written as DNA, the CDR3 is TGTGCCAGCTCAGAAACACCCGGGACAGTTTTGAGCTATGGCTACACCTTC. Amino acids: CASSETPGTVLSYGYTF.

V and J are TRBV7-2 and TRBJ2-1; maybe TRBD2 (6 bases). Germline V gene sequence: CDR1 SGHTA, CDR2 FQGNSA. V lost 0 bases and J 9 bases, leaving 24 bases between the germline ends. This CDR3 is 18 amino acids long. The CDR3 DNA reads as TGTGCCAGCAGCTTAGCGCTGAGGGAGGAACCCCAAGGGAGTGAGCAGTTCTTC. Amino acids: CASSLALREEPQGSEQFF.

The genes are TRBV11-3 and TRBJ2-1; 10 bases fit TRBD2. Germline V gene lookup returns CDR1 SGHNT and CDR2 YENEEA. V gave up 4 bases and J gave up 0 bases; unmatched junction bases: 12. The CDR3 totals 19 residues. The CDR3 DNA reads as TGTGCCAGCAGCTCCTCTTTGGGTTCTAGCGGGAGCTCCTACAATGAGCAGTTCTTC. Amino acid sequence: CASSSSLGSSGSSYNEQFF. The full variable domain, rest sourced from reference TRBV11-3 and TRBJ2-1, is EAGVVQSPRYKIIEKKQPVAFWCNPISGHNTLYWYLQNLGQGPELLIRYENEEAVDDSQLPKDRFSAERLKGVDSTLKIQPAELGDSAVYLCASSSSLGSSGSSYNEQFFGPGTRLTVL.

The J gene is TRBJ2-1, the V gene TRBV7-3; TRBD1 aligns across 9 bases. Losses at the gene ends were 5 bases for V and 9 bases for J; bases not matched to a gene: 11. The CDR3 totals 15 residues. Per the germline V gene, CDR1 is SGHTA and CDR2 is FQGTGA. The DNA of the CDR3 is TGTGCCAGCAGCCAGACCGGGACAGGGAACGGTGAGCAGTTCTTC. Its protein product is CASSQTGTGNGEQFF.

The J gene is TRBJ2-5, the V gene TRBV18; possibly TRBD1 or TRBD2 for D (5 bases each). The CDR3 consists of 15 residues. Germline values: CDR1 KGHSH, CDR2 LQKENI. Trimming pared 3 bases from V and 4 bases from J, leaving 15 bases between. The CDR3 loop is CASSPGTLFLETQYF. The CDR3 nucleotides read TGTGCCAGCTCACCGGGGACGCTCTTCCTAGAGACCCAGTACTTC.

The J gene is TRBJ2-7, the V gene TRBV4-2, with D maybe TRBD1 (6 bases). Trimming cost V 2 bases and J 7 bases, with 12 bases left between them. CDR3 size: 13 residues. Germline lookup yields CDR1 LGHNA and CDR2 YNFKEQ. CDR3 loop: CASSQQIRGEQYF. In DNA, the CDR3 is TGTGCCAGCAGCCAACAGATAAGGGGGGAGCAGTACTTC.

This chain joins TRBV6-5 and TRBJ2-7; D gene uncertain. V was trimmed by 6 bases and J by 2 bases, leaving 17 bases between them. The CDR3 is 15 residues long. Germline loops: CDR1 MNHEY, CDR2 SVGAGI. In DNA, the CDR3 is TGTGCCAGCAGGTTAACTGCAGCTGGGACCTACGAGCAGTACTTC. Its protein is CASRLTAAGTYEQYF.

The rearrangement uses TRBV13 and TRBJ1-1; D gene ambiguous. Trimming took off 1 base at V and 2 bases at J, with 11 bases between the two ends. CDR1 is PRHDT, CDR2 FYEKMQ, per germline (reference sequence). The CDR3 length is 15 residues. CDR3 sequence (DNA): TGTGCCAGCAGCTTAGCGGTGGGGTTAAACACTGAAGCTTTCTTT. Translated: CASSLAVGLNTEAFF.

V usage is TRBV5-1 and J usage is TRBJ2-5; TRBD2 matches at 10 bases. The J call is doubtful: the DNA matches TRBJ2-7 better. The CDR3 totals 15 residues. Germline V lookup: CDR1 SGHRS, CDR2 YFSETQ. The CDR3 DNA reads TGCGCCAGCAGCGAACTAGCGGGATCAACCTACGAGCAGTACTTC. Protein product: CASSELAGSTYEQYF.

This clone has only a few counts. In nucleotides, the CDR3 is TGCGCCAGCAGCTTGGATCCAGCGGGAGACTACGAGCAGTACGTC. As protein: CASSLDPAGDYEQYV. This sequence joins TRBV5-1 and TRBJ2-7; the match to TRBD2 covers 8 bases. The V segment lost 0 bases and the J segment 3 bases; nucleotides outside the gene matches: 5. Germline loops: CDR1 SGHRS, CDR2 YFSETQ. This CDR3 has 15 residues.

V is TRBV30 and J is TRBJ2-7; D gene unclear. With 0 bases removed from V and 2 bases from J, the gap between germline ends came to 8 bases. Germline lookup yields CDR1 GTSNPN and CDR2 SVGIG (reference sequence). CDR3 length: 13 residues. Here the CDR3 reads CAWSVAGTYEQYV. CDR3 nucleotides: TGTGCCTGGAGTGTTGCCGGAACCTACGAGCAGTACGTC.